Detailed here is one T cell receptor (beta chain). This sample stems from a study of OX40 agonist ivuxolimab in advanced cancers. The table came from immunoSEQ multiplex PCR; TCRdb's copy has only in-frame clones and leaves some out. This sample has about 92,000 clones, with 84% found just once. CDR1 is LGHNT, CDR2 FRNRAP, per germline. Trimming shortened V by 7 bases and J by 2 bases, and 4 bases separated the two germline ends. This CDR3 has 11 amino acids. The chain is built from TRBV12-5 and TRBJ2-3; D remains unclear. The sequence was obtained from an adult with an advanced solid tumor such as melanoma, head and neck, liver or kidney cancer. The material was CD4+ or CD8+ T cells sorted from blood, obtained in a trial of the OX40 agonist ivuxolimab. CDR3: CASAITDTQYF. In nucleotides, the CDR3 is TGTGCTAGTGCCATCACAGATACGCAGTATTTT.